The 21 T cell receptor beta chains in this list originate from one sample, sequenced in a study of shared clonotypes between healthy human individuals. Clones were read by immunoSEQ multiplex PCR, and TCRdb kept only the in-frame ones, dropping some. Among roughly 1,500,000 clones listed, 98% were seen once. The sequenced sample consisted of naive CD4+ T cells sorted from blood. Subset indicated: CD45RA+ positively selected. The receptor source for this set is a man aged 25 to 40 in good health.

The rearrangement joins TRBV11-1 to TRBJ1-2; D gene unclear. The CDR3 loop spans 13 amino acids. Trimming removed 1 base at V and 7 bases at J, with 10 bases between. CDR1 and CDR2 (germline): SGHAT, FQDESV (reference sequence). The CDR3 coding sequence is TGTGCCAGCAGCTTAGAAGCGGGCTTTGGCTACACCTTC. Its translation is CASSLEAGFGYTF.

V and J are TRBV18 and TRBJ1-2, with D unclear. Germline assignment: CDR1 KGHSH and CDR2 LQKENI. The CDR3 loop spans 15 amino acids. The germline V and J ends were trimmed by 3 bases and 8 bases, with 19 bases remaining between them. The CDR3 loop reads CASSPRVEAAVGYTF. DNA for the CDR3: TGTGCCAGCTCACCCCGGGTGGAGGCCGCCGTGGGCTACACCTTC.

CDR3: CASSLMSGRNNEQFF. Written as DNA, the CDR3 is TGTGCCAGCAGCTTAATGAGCGGGAGAAACAATGAGCAGTTCTTC. The rearrangement joins TRBV7-3 to TRBJ2-1; 8 bases fit TRBD2. This CDR3 comprises 15 residues. Germline V CDR1 and CDR2: SGHTA, FQGTGA. V lost 1 base to trimming and J lost 5 bases; unmatched junction nucleotides: 4.

The rearrangement links TRBV5-1 to TRBJ2-7; TRBD1 might be the D (5 bases). Trimming removed 2 bases at V and 0 bases at J, with 9 bases between. Germline values: CDR1 SGHRS, CDR2 YFSETQ. The CDR3 totals 14 residues. The CDR3 DNA reads as TGCGCCAGCAGCTTAGACAGTTTCTCCTACGAGCAGTACTTC. Translated, it gives CASSLDSFSYEQYF.

The chain combines TRBV19 with TRBJ2-3, with 9 bases aligning to TRBD2. This CDR3 comprises 17 residues. Looked up from germline, CDR1 is LNHDA and CDR2 is SQIVND (reference sequence). The V segment lost 3 bases and the J segment 0 bases; nucleotides outside the gene matches: 7. This CDR3 is CASSILAGPTSTDTQYF. Written as DNA, the CDR3 is TGTGCCAGTAGTATTCTAGCGGGACCCACTAGCACAGATACGCAGTATTTT.

The V gene is TRBV7-6, the J gene TRBJ2-3; 7 bases are a match to TRBD2. This CDR3 spans 16 amino acids. CDR1 is SGHVS, CDR2 FNYEAQ, per germline. Unmatched junction bases numbered 7, after V lost 4 bases and J lost 0 bases. This CDR3 reads CASSYAGDGSTDTQYF. The CDR3 DNA reads as TGTGCCAGCAGCTACGCGGGGGACGGGAGCACAGATACGCAGTATTTT.

Notes on this clone: The sample has other DNA sequences that encode this CDR3 too. This chain joins TRBV5-1 and TRBJ1-3, with D hard to call. Germline loops: CDR1 SGHRS, CDR2 YFSETQ. This CDR3 is 13 amino acids long. V was clipped by 4 bases and J by 0 bases, with 5 bases between them. CDR3 nucleotide sequence: TGCGCCAGCAGCCTGGGCTCTGGAAACACCATATATTTT. Residues: CASSLGSGNTIYF.

In its sample, this clone was seen once. CDR3 DNA: TGTGCCAGCAGCGAACTCAAAGGTCGAGCGGGAGTGGATACGCAGTATTTT. Residues: CASSELKGRAGVDTQYF. The chain recombines TRBV7-2 with TRBJ2-3; 8 bases align to TRBD2. Germline V CDR1 and CDR2: SGHTA, FQGNSA. This CDR3 spans 17 amino acids. The ends lost 5 bases at V and 6 bases at J; junction bases unmatched: 16.

The chain is built from TRBV18 and TRBJ2-1; 13 nucleotides line up with TRBD2. J was trimmed by 8 bases and V by 6 bases; bases with no gene match: 7. The germline gives CDR1 KGHSH, CDR2 LQKENI. The CDR3 contains 15 residues. The CDR3 DNA is TGTGCCAGCTCGGCCGGGACTAGCGGGACAGATGAGCAGTTCTTC. Encoded protein: CASSAGTSGTDEQFF.

The CDR3 region has the DNA TGTGCCAGCAGCTTAGGCGGGCCGGCTAAGGGCTACACCTTC. Its translation: CASSLGGPAKGYTF. The chain is built from TRBV7-2 and TRBJ1-2; D gene uncertain. The V gene's germline CDR1 is SGHTA and CDR2 FQGNSA. Trimming cost V 1 base and J 8 bases, with 14 bases left between them. The CDR3 runs 14 residues.

The rearrangement links TRBV19 to TRBJ1-5, with 7 bases identical to TRBD1. From germline, CDR1 is LNHDA and CDR2 SQIVND (reference sequence). The CDR3 extends over 15 amino acids. J was trimmed by 3 bases and V by 5 bases; bases with no gene match: 7. This CDR3 is CASSPTGTVNQPQHF. CDR3 DNA: TGTGCCAGTAGTCCCACCGGGACAGTCAATCAGCCCCAGCATTTT.

This sequence joins TRBV14 and TRBJ2-3; D ambiguous. The CDR3 covers 17 residues. Per the germline V gene, CDR1 is SGHDN and CDR2 is FVKESK. Between the trimmed V and J ends, which lost 4 bases and 3 bases, there was a span of 20 bases. The CDR3 loop is CASSPGPVGRWTDTQYF. For the CDR3, the DNA is TGTGCCAGCAGCCCCGGTCCGGTAGGACGGTGGACAGATACGCAGTATTTT.

V usage is TRBV28 and J usage is TRBJ1-5; D is perhaps TRBD1 (6 bases). The V gene's germline CDR1 is MDHEN and CDR2 SYDVKM. V gave up 1 base and J gave up 5 bases, with 15 bases separating them. This CDR3 is built from 16 residues. The CDR3 nucleotides read TGTGCCAGCAGTTTATTGGCGGCAGGGGAGCATCAGCCCCAGCATTTT. As protein: CASSLLAAGEHQPQHF.

This clone was detected only once. The chain joins TRBV5-4 to TRBJ2-1; TRBD1 matches 8 bases. Per germline, CDR1 SGHNT and CDR2 YYREEE (reference sequence). The CDR3 extends over 15 amino acids. With V trimmed by 4 bases and J by 4 bases, 7 bases remained unmatched. For the CDR3, the DNA is TGTGCCAGCAGCGCCCGGACAGGGTTGTACAATGAGCAGTTCTTC. Its translation: CASSARTGLYNEQFF.

Regarding this clone: Distinct nucleotide sequences in the sample also encode this CDR3. The chain carries TRBV5-1 and TRBJ2-3; D unclear. The CDR3 runs to 12 residues. Germline CDR1 reads SGHRS; CDR2 reads YFSETQ. Trimming left V 0 bases short and J 6 bases short, with 5 bases between. CDR3 amino acids: CASSLAEDTQYF. The DNA of the CDR3 is TGCGCCAGCAGCTTGGCTGAGGATACGCAGTATTTT.

The V and J genes are TRBV4-3 and TRBJ2-7; 13 bases are a match to TRBD2. V lost 3 bases and J lost 2; bases outside the gene matches: 1. CDR3 length: 15 residues. The V gene's germline CDR1 is LGHNA and CDR2 YSLEER. The CDR3 here is CASSQTSGRTYEQYF. The CDR3 nucleotides read TGCGCCAGCAGCCAGACTAGCGGGAGGACCTACGAGCAGTACTTC.

This chain uses TRBV10-2 with TRBJ1-2; D is uncertain. The CDR3 is 15 amino acids. CDR1 WSHSY and CDR2 SAAADI come from the germline V gene. V dropped 4 bases and J dropped 8 bases, with 20 bases sitting between them. DNA of the CDR3: TGCGCCAGCAGTGTTGGGTCTGCTTACTATGAGGGCTACACCTTC. Its translation is CASSVGSAYYEGYTF.

This chain links TRBV29-1 with TRBJ2-3, with a possible D match to TRBD2 (5 bases). V gave up 8 bases and J gave up 4 bases, with 19 bases separating them. CDR1 SQVTM and CDR2 ANQGSEA come from the germline V gene. CDR3 length: 14 residues. The CDR3 nucleotides read TGCAGCACAGCCGGGATCTCAAAGGCAGATACGCAGTATTTT. It encodes CSTAGISKADTQYF.

The chain links TRBV7-9 to TRBJ2-7, with TRBD2 as a possible D gene (6 bases). Germline lookup yields CDR1 SEHNR and CDR2 FQNEAQ (reference sequence). The V gene lost 6 bases and the J gene lost 4 bases, with 22 bases spanning the gap. CDR3 length: 16 residues. The CDR3 reads CASSNSGGLGVYEQYF. The CDR3 bases are TGTGCCAGCAGTAATAGTGGAGGGCTCGGGGTGTACGAGCAGTACTTC. Full variable domain (rest looked up from reference TRBV7-9 and TRBJ2-7): DTGVSQNPRHKITKRGQNVTFRCDPISEHNRLYWYRQTLGQGPEFLTYFQNEAQLEKSRLLSDRFSAERPKGSFSTLEIQRTEQGDSAMYLCASSNSGGLGVYEQYFGPGTRLTVT.

With regard to this clone: One end of the junction is discordant with germline, which a read error may explain. The rearrangement joins TRBV7-7 to TRBJ2-3; 9 nucleotides line up with TRBD2. The CDR3 consists of 15 residues. Per germline, CDR1 SSHAT and CDR2 FNYEAQ (reference sequence). The CDR3 here is CASSPLAGRADTQYF. The CDR3 nucleotides are TGTGCTAGCAGCCCCCTAGCGGGAAGGGCAGATACGCAGTATTTT. The full variable domain, rest sourced from reference TRBV7-7 and TRBJ2-3, is GAGVSQSPRYKVTKRGQDVTLRCDPISSHATLYWYQQALGQGPEFLTYFNYEAQPDKSGLPSDRFSAERPEGSISTLTIQRTEQRDSAMYRCASSPLAGRADTQYFGPGTRLTVL.

This clone has just one count. The chain has TRBV6-5 and TRBJ1-6, with D uncertain. Between the trimmed V and J ends, which lost 4 bases and 7 bases, there was a span of 17 bases. CDR1 is MNHEY and CDR2 is SVGAGI in the germline V gene. The CDR3 totals 16 residues. CDR3 region: CASSFARPPLNSPLHF. The CDR3, as DNA: TGTGCCAGCAGTTTCGCCAGGCCGCCTCTCAATTCACCCCTCCACTTT.